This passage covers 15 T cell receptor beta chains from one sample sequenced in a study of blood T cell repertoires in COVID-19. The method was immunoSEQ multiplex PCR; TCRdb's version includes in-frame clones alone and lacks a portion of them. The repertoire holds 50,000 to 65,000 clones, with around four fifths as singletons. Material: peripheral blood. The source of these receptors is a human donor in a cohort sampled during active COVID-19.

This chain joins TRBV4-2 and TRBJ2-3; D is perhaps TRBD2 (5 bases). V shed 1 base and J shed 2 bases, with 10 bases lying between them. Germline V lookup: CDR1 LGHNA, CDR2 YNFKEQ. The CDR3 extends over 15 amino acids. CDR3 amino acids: CASSQVQADTDTQYF. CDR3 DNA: TGTGCCAGCAGCCAAGTTCAAGCGGACACAGATACGCAGTATTTT.

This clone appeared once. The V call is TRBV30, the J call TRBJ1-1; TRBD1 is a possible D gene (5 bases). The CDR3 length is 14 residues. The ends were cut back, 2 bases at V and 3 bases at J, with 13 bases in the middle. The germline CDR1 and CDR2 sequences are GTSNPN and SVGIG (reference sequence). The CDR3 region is CAWSKKGVDTEAFF. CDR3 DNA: TGTGCCTGGAGTAAAAAAGGGGTTGACACTGAAGCTTTCTTT.

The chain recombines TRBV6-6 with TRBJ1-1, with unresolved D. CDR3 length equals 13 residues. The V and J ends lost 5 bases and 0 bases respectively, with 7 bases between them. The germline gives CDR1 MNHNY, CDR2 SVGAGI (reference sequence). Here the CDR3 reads CASSQTLNTEAFF. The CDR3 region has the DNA TGTGCCAGCAGTCAAACATTGAACACTGAAGCTTTCTTT.

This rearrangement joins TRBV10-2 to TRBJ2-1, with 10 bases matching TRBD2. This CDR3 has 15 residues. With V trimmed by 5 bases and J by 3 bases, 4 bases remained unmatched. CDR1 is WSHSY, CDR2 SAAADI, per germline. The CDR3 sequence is CASSYSGGNYNEQFF. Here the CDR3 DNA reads TGCGCCAGCAGTTATAGCGGGGGGAACTACAATGAGCAGTTCTTC.

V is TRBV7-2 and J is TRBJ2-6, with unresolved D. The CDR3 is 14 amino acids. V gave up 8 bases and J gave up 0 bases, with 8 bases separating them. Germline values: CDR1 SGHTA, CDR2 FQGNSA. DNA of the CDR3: TGTGCCAGCGGTAGAGACTCTGGGGCCAACGTCCTGACTTTC. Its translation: CASGRDSGANVLTF.

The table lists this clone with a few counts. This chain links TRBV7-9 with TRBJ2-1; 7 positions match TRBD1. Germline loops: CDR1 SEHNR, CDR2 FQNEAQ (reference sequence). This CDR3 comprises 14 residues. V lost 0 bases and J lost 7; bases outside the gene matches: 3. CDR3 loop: CASSLAYRGNEQFF. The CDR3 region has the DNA TGTGCCAGCAGCTTAGCGTACAGGGGAAATGAGCAGTTCTTC.

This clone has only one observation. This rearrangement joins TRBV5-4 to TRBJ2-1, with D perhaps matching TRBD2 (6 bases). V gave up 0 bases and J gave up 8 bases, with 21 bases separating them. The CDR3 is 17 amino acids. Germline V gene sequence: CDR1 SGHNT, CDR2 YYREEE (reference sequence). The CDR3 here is CASSLALLADQGHEQFF. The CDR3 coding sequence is TGTGCCAGCAGCTTGGCCCTTTTAGCGGACCAGGGTCATGAGCAGTTCTTC.

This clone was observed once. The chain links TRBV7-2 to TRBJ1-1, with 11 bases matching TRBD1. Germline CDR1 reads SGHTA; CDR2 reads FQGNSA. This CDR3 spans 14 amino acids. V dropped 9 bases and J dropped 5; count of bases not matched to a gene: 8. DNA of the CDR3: TGTGCCAGTAAAAGGGGGACAGGGGGTACTGAAGCTTTCTTT. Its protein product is CASKRGTGGTEAFF.

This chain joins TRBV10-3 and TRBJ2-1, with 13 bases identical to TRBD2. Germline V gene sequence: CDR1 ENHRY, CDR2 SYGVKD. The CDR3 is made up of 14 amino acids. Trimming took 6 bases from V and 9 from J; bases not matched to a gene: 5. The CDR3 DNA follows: TGTGCCATCAGCGGACTAGCGGGAGATGGTGAGCAGTTCTTC. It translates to CAISGLAGDGEQFF.

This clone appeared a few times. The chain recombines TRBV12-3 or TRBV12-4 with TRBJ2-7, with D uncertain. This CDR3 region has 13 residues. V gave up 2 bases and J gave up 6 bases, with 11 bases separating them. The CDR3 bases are TGTGCCAGCAGTTTATGGAGAGACGGCGAGCAGTACTTC. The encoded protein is CASSLWRDGEQYF.

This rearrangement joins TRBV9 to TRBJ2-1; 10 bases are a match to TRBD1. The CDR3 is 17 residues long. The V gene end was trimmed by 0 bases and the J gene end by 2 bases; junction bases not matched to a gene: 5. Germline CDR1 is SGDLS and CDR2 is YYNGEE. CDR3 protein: CASSVAVGTGAYNEQFF. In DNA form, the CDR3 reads TGTGCCAGCAGCGTAGCTGTCGGGACAGGGGCCTACAATGAGCAGTTCTTC.

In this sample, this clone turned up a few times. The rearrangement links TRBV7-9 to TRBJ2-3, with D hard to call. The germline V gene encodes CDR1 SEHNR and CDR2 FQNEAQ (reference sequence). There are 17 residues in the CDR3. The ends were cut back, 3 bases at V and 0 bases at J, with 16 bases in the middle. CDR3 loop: CASSFPLAATSTDTQYF. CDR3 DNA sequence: TGTGCCAGCAGCTTCCCTCTTGCGGCCACTAGCACAGATACGCAGTATTTT.

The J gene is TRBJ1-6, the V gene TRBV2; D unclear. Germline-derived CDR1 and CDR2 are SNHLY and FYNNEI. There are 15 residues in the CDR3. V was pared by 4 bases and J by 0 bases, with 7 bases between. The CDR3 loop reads CASSAQRSYNSPLHF. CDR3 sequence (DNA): TGTGCCAGCAGTGCCCAGCGCTCCTATAATTCACCCCTCCACTTT.

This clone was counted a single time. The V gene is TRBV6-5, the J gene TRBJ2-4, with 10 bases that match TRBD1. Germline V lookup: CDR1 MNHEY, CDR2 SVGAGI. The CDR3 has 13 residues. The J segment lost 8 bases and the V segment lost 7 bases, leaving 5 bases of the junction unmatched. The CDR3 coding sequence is TGTGCCAGCACCCGGGACAGGGGCGACATTCAGTACTTC. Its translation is CASTRDRGDIQYF.

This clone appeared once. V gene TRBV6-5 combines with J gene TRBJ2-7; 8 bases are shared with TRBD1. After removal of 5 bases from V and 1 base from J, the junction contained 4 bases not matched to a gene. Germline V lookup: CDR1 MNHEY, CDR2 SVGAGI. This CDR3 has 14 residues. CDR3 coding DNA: TGTGCCAGCAGTCTGACAGGGGCTTCCTACGAGCAGTACTTC. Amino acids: CASSLTGASYEQYF.